The text below deals with one T cell receptor beta chain. Its antigen is unknown. These data come from a study of cytomegalovirus exposure and HLA in healthy donors. Study-level points and caveats: Evidence from a later analysis indicated that most CMV-associated TCR beta chains looked HLA-restricted.

Deletions cut 2 bases from V and 7 bases from J, with 6 bases between. Germline CDR1 is GTSNPN and CDR2 is SVGIG (reference sequence). This CDR3 has 11 residues. Both 60 Vbeta primers and 13 Jbeta primers went into the PCR. The assay was immunoSEQ multiplex PCR, and TCRdb's table has in-frame clones only and misses some. The data contain 95,000 to 150,000 clones, over 9.5% of them seen just once; the ten biggest clones take up approximately 4.4%. The TCR sequence derives from a woman aged 18-35 years in good health and CMV-seropositive. Material for sequencing was PBMCs. The chain carries TRBV30 and TRBJ2-1; D call uncertain. In DNA form, the CDR3 reads TGTGCCTGGAGTTCGGTAAATGAGCAGTTCTTC. Translating it yields CAWSSVNEQFF.